The present entry profiles one T cell receptor (beta chain) with its context. The target antigen is unknown. V lost 0 bases and J 0 bases, leaving 9 bases between the germline ends. Germline V CDR1 and CDR2: SGHRS, YFSETQ. The CDR3 length is 16 residues. The timepoints at which blood was sampled were baseline, cycle 4 day 1, and cycle 7 day 1. The repertoire was sequenced with immunoSEQ multiplex PCR; TCRdb's copy has only in-frame clones and lacks some. The table shows tens of thousands of clones, with about 88% occurring only once. This entry comes from a study of OX40 agonist ivuxolimab in advanced cancers. Findings and limits, study-wide: A proportion of nonresponders additionally exhibited low normalized T-cell clonal expansion. At doses 0.1 to 3.0 mg/kg, CD4+ and CD8+ clones expanded.

The chain employs TRBV5-1 and TRBJ2-2; D ambiguous. The sequenced sample was CD4+ or CD8+ T cells sorted from blood, obtained in a trial of the OX40 agonist ivuxolimab. This TCR derives from an adult with an advanced solid tumor such as melanoma, head and neck, liver or kidney cancer. CDR3 sequence reads: CASSLAITTNTGELFF. CDR3 bases: TGCGCCAGCAGCTTGGCCATTACGACGAACACCGGGGAGCTGTTTTTT.